This T cell receptor beta chain was captured by sequencing in a study of T cell responses to AZD1222 COVID-19 vaccine (dated by TCRdb to about 2021). In the study overall: Because spike-specific TCR depth and breadth did not differ between the two schedules, AZD1222 recipients who got a second dose at roughly 4 weeks were pooled with those who got a second dose at roughly 12 weeks. TCR sequencing was performed for approximately 240 trial participants, of whom around 200 were given two doses of AZD1222 and some 26 were given two doses of MenACWY control vaccine. Trial participants were enrolled into age subgroups of 18-55, 56-69 and 70-plus years, which contained roughly 150, 30 and 60 TCR-sequenced participants, respectively.

From the cysteine through the phenylalanine, the CDR3 covers 15 amino acids. The read is trimmed to its CDR3 DNA, 45 bases read in frame from base 1. The germline V gene provides CDR1 MNHNS and CDR2 SASEGT. The trim is 2 bases for V and 7 bases for J, with a gap of 12 bases between the germline ends. The CDR3 regions of human TCRbeta chains were analyzed by immunosequencing. Concerning the study's data processing: Repertoire TCRs were matched against a reference library of SARS-CoV-2-specific TCRs generated with the MIRA antigen-specificity platform. Breadth meant the fraction of unique TCRs that were SARS-CoV-2-associated, whereas depth meant the fraction of total T cells that were SARS-CoV-2-associated. Using the MIRA data, every spike-specific TCR was mapped to the spike region that the TCR reacted to and assigned to either a CD4 or a CD8 class. Log10-transformed breadth and depth values were compared by one-way ANOVA with Sidak's multiple comparisons tests. The clones in this table, taken by TCRdb from immuneACCESS, are in-frame only. Not every clone is retained; where verified, under half of the shortfall comes from an unresolved V gene, and the cause of the rest is unknown. That table gives V, J and clone size, and the DNA gave D and trimming. The sample table records tens of thousands of clones; more than 70% of these occur just once. 22% of the sample goes to the ten largest clones.

The time point label here, explained by the study, means: baseline before first vaccination. Vaccinee samples were obtained from the UK trials COV001 and COV002, which included a single-blind randomized controlled phase 2/3 trial of AZD1222 (ChAdOx1 nCoV-19) in healthy adults. For TCRbeta chain sequencing, PBMC samples from trial participants were taken at day 0 and at day 28 after the second dose. Details on this clone: Its recognized antigen is unknown. Per-base quality was not reported, and no clone a single base away is much larger than it.

Paper-wide results and their limitations: The vaccine-associated CD4 TCRs covered the entire spike protein, and the dominant responses fell in regions 160-218 and 743-854. Conclusions about previously exposed vaccinees were limited because only six AZD1222 recipients were SARS-CoV-2 seropositive at baseline. Epitopes outside the regions mutated in the B.1.351 and B.1.1.7 variants were reportedly recognized by nearly half of the unique spike-specific TCRs. Participants were mostly white British, with more females than males. The authors suggested clonal diversity may have been underestimated. Because no day 14 peak-response samples were available, the repertoires could be characterized only after the peak T cell response. A significant rise in spike-specific TCR breadth and depth was observed after two AZD1222 doses relative to day 0 and relative to MenACWY recipients. In the small 56-69-year group, the increase in depth fell short of significance, most likely because of low power.

The sequenced sample was peripheral blood, obtained on day 0 of AZD1222 vaccination. The sequence derives from an adult in good health. The V and J segments used are TRBV6-1 and TRBJ1-6; the D gene identity is not certain. At the DNA level, the sequence is TGTGCCAGCAGTGAACAGGAGGCCTTGAATTCACCCCTCCACTTT. It specifies CASSEQEALNSPLHF.